The sequence of this TCR beta chain was determined in a study of blood T cells in healthy people across ages. The CDR3 is 16 residues long. Germline V gene sequence: CDR1 MNHEY, CDR2 SVGAGI. V lost 5 bases to trimming and J lost 2 bases, with 17 bases between them. With a J-beta primer mix and a sample-barcoded 5' primer, a second PCR ran 7 to 11 cycles. In TCRdb, the 5' RACE reads were re-called with MiXCR into one record per CDR3 protein. The sample has roughly 2 million distinct CDR3 sequences; about 50% are singletons. This clonotype was observed a handful of times. What it binds is not known. Study results and caveats: Estimates drawn from one million T cells were deemed to understate diversity.

This receptor was identified in a middle-aged woman in good health. V gene TRBV6-5 combines with J gene TRBJ2-3, with unresolved D. Sequencing input: blood. CDR3 nucleotides: TGTGCCAGCAGTACCCGGACCGAAGACTCCACAGATACGCAGTATTTT. Translation gives CASSTRTEDSTDTQYF.